These T cell receptor beta chains were read from a single sample in a study of response to subunit inactivated influenza vaccine. TCRdb analysed the RT-PCR reads with MiXCR anew, one entry per CDR3 protein. This table holds approximately 500,000 distinct CDR3 sequences, under 15% found once. The sample in question was PBMCs from blood, obtained about 40 days after vaccination. These receptors were obtained from a man aged 50 or older who received an inactivated influenza vaccine. The CDR3 runs from the conserved cysteine through the conserved F or W. The order of the fields is J gene, clone size, D gene, V gene, CDR3 DNA, CDR3 protein. A D gene is named only where the DNA matches it firmly. Rows give clone size only sometimes, using once, few, many, or a class for an expanded clone.

TRBJ2-7,few,-,TRBV7-6,TGTGCCAGCAGCTTAGTCCCAGGGGCGACCGAGCAGTACTTC,CASSLVPGATEQYF
TRBJ2-3,-,TRBD2,TRBV28,TGTGCCAGCAGTAAATTGCTACTAGCGGGAGGGCCAGATACGCAGTATTTT,CASSKLLLAGGPDTQYF
TRBJ2-4,few,-,TRBV7-2,TGTGCCAGCAGCCAACGGGACTCCACAGAAAACATTCAGTACTTC,CASSQRDSTENIQYF
TRBJ2-3,few,-,TRBV5-6,TGTGCCAGCAGCTGGATTAGCGGCACAGATACGCAGTATTTT,CASSWISGTDTQYF
TRBJ2-7,many,TRBD2,TRBV6-2/TRBV6-3,TGTGCCAGCAGAGCGGGACTAGCGGGATACGAGCAGTACTTC,CASRAGLAGYEQYF
TRBJ2-3,-,TRBD1,TRBV12-3/TRBV12-4,TGTGCCAGCAGTTTTTCCGGGACAGCTGGCACAGATACGCAGTATTTT,CASSFSGTAGTDTQYF
TRBJ2-1,few,TRBD1,TRBV7-9,TGTGCCAGCAGCTTACTACCGGGACAGGGCTTCGCTGAGCAGTTCTTC,CASSLLPGQGFAEQFF
TRBJ1-5,many,-,TRBV27,TGTGCCAGCAGTCGGGACCTAAATCAGCCCCAGCATTTT,CASSRDLNQPQHF
TRBJ2-5,-,TRBD2,TRBV20-1,TGCAGCGCTTATATTCTAGCGGGACAAGAGACCCAGTACTTC,CSAYILAGQETQYF
TRBJ2-1,few,TRBD1,TRBV13,TGTGCCAGCAGCCTTGAAGGACAGGTCAGAAGTGAGCAGTTCTTC,CASSLEGQVRSEQFF
TRBJ2-2,-,-,TRBV6-1,TGTGCCAGCAGCCCCGCAACAGGGTGGCCCGGGGAGCTGTTTTTT,CASSPATGWPGELFF
TRBJ2-7,many,TRBD1,TRBV12-3/TRBV12-4,TGTGCCAGCAGTCTATACGGACAGGGGGCAAACGAGCAGTACTTC,CASSLYGQGANEQYF
TRBJ2-2,many,-,TRBV20-1,TGCAGTGCTAGAGATTGGGAGAAGAGGGAGCTGTTTTTT,CSARDWEKRELFF
TRBJ2-1,many,-,TRBV29-1,TGCAGCGTACAGGATACCTCGCAGTTCTTC,CSVQDTSQFF
TRBJ1-2,few,TRBD1,TRBV29-1,TGCAGCGTTGAAACAGGGGGTGGCGGCTACACCTTC,CSVETGGGGYTF
TRBJ2-3,few,TRBD2,TRBV24-1,TGTGCCACCAGTATAGCGGGGGGGGAAACAGATACGCAGTATTTT,CATSIAGGETDTQYF
TRBJ2-7,-,-,TRBV5-6,TGTGCCAGCGGCTTGGGGGTGGACTACGAGCAGTACTTC,CASGLGVDYEQYF
TRBJ1-2,few,-,TRBV7-9,TGTGCCAGCAGCCCTGAGGGACCGATACCCTATGGCTACACCTTC,CASSPEGPIPYGYTF
TRBJ2-5,many,-,TRBV6-1,TGTGCCAGCAGTCTGGGGGGAGACGAGACCCAGTACTTC,CASSLGGDETQYF
TRBJ2-7,many,-,TRBV11-1,TGTGCCAGCAGCTTACTAACAGCCTACGAGCAGTACTTC,CASSLLTAYEQYF
TRBJ1-4,-,TRBD1,TRBV11-2,TGTGCCAGCAGCTTAGGGGGACAGGGGTCTGAAAAACTGTTTTTT,CASSLGGQGSEKLFF
TRBJ2-5,few,-,TRBV27,TGTGCCAGCAGTTTTAATAGGGCTGTACAAGAGACCCAGTACTTC,CASSFNRAVQETQYF
TRBJ2-3,-,TRBD2,TRBV12-3/TRBV12-4,TGTGCCAGCAGCTTTAGCGGGGGAGGGACCCGGACAAATACGCAGTATTTT,CASSFSGGGTRTNTQYF
TRBJ2-3,few,-,TRBV14,TGTGCCAGCAGCCAATTGGACCAAAGTCTGGGCACAGATACGCAGTATTTT,CASSQLDQSLGTDTQYF
TRBJ2-2,-,TRBD2,TRBV7-2,TGTCCCAGCAGCTTAGCGGGGCTAGCGGACACCGGGGAGCTGTTTTTT,CPSSLAGLADTGELFF
TRBJ2-1,-,TRBD2,TRBV14,TGTGCCAGCAGCCAAGATTGGCTAGCGGGAGCCCCCTCCTACAATGAGCAGTTCTTC,CASSQDWLAGAPSYNEQFF
TRBJ2-1,few,TRBD1,TRBV10-3,TGTGCCAACTCGGCGGGACAGGTGACGAATGAGCAGTTCTTC,CANSAGQVTNEQFF
TRBJ2-2,-,-,TRBV6-5,TGTGCCAGCCTGCCAGCTCAAGGGGAGCTGTTTTTT,CASLPAQGELFF
TRBJ2-2,-,-,TRBV18,TGTGCCAGCTCACCCCCTAGTGGGGCACCGAACACCGGGGAGCTGTTTTTT,CASSPPSGAPNTGELFF
TRBJ2-1,few,TRBD2,TRBV3-1,TGTGCCTTCAGTCCACCCCCGGGACTAGCGGGAAGCTCCTACAATGAGCAGTTCTTC,CAFSPPPGLAGSSYNEQFF
TRBJ2-1,-,TRBD2,TRBV12-3/TRBV12-4,TGTGCCAGCAGTTTGGTTGGGATCCGCTTTCGGACTAGCGGGGGAGCCTACAATGAGCAGTTCTTC,CASSLVGIRFRTSGGAYNEQFF
TRBJ2-1,many,-,TRBV20-1,TGCAGTGCTTTCGAGCAGTTCTTC,CSAFEQFF
TRBJ1-5,-,-,TRBV2,TGTGCCAGCAACGAGGCAGGGGCCGGCAATCAGCCCCAGCATTTT,CASNEAGAGNQPQHF
TRBJ2-6,many,-,TRBV6-2/TRBV6-3,TGTGCCAGCAGTTACCAGAGGAGAACATCAGGGGCCAACGTCCTGACTTTC,CASSYQRRTSGANVLTF
TRBJ2-5,-,-,TRBV7-9,TGTGCCAGCAGCTTAGGCAGGGTGGTCCGCCAAGAGACCCAGTACTTC,CASSLGRVVRQETQYF
TRBJ2-7,-,-,TRBV12-3/TRBV12-4,TGTGCCAGCAGCCCGAGTAGTTCCAACGAGCAGTACTTC,CASSPSSSNEQYF
TRBJ2-3,-,TRBD2,TRBV7-2,TGTGCCAGCAGCTTAGTGAGGCGGGGGGGCCCAGCAGATACGCAGTATTTT,CASSLVRRGGPADTQYF
TRBJ2-5,few,-,TRBV20-1,TGCAGTGCTAGAGATCCACGGGGGGCCAGAGAGACCCAGTACTTC,CSARDPRGARETQYF
TRBJ2-3,-,-,TRBV27,TGTGCCAGCAGTTTATCAGGGGTGGGGGATACGCAGTATTTT,CASSLSGVGDTQYF
TRBJ2-2,few,-,TRBV12-3/TRBV12-4,TGTGCCAGCAGTTTTCGGGGTAACGGGGAGCTGTTTTTT,CASSFRGNGELFF
TRBJ2-1,few,TRBD2,TRBV5-1,TGCGCCAGCAGCTTGGTACCTAGCGGGTTACAGTTCTTC,CASSLVPSGLQFF
TRBJ2-7,-,TRBD2,TRBV7-6,TGTGCCAGCAGCTCGTCTTCGGTAGCGGGAGCCTACGAGCAGTACTTC,CASSSSSVAGAYEQYF
TRBJ2-7,-,-,TRBV20-1,TGCAGTGCTAGTGGGCAGGGAGCCACCTACGAGCAGTACTTC,CSASGQGATYEQYF
TRBJ2-3,-,-,TRBV11-2,TGTGCCAGCAGCTTAGATCGGAGGGTAGATACGCAGTATTTT,CASSLDRRVDTQYF
TRBJ2-3,-,TRBD2,TRBV7-2,TGTGCCAGCAGCTTAGCCCCATCTAGCGGGAGGCCGAGCACAGATACGCAGTATTTT,CASSLAPSSGRPSTDTQYF
TRBJ2-1,few,-,TRBV7-2,TGTGCCAGCAGCGCCATGGACCTGGGGAACAATGAGCAGTTCTTC,CASSAMDLGNNEQFF